The 9 T cell receptor beta chains presented below share a single source sample, sequenced in a study of tumor and adjacent non-tumor tissue in lung cancer. A modified ARM-PCR protocol with three rounds of nested PCR amplified TCRbeta. One entry per CDR3 protein, called by TCRdb with MiXCR from the multiplex PCR reads. Seen here are 100,000 or so distinct CDR3 sequences, approximately 60% observed once, and the top ten hold approximately 19%. The template was RNA from unsorted bulk tissue. The normal lung tissue was taken more than 3 cm from the tumor edge. Sequences were obtained from distant non-tumor lung tissue. The receptor set was obtained from a man aged 25 to 40 with non-small cell lung cancer.

Comments on this clonotype: One junction end does not reproduce the germline sequence, and a read error may be involved. The V call is TRBV29-1, the J call TRBJ1-1; D is uncertain. This CDR3 has 13 residues. Germline CDR1 and CDR2: SQVTM and ANQGSEA. Here the CDR3 reads CSVVAILNTEASF. In DNA, the CDR3 is TGCAGCGTTGTTGCCATTTTGAACACTGAAGCTTCCTTT.

This clonotype was picked up many times. The V gene is TRBV20-1, the J gene TRBJ2-1, with 9 bases matching TRBD2. J gave up 6 bases and V 5 bases, and 2 bases lay outside the gene matches. This CDR3 region has 12 residues. The germline CDR1 and CDR2 sequences are DFQATT and SNEGSKA (reference sequence). CDR3 sequence: CSAPTSGNEQFF. Here the CDR3 DNA reads TGCAGTGCTCCGACTAGCGGCAATGAGCAGTTCTTC.

Note on this clonotype: The conserved closing phenylalanine or tryptophan is absent in this CDR3, likely reflecting a read error. This rearrangement joins TRBV20-1 to TRBJ1-1; 7 bases agree with TRBD1. After removal of 4 bases from V and 5 bases from J, the junction contained 7 bases not matched to a gene. This CDR3 is 13 amino acids long. CDR1 is DFQATT, CDR2 SNEGSKA, per germline (reference sequence). CDR3 residues: CSANTGERTEAFV. The CDR3, as DNA: TGCAGTGCTAACACAGGGGAACGAACTGAAGCTTTCGTT.

A remark on this clonotype: A much larger clone sits a single nucleotide away, making a read error possible. This chain links TRBV29-1 with TRBJ1-1, with 7 positions matching TRBD1. The CDR3 loop spans 17 amino acids. CDR1 and CDR2 from the germline V gene are SQVTM and ANQGSEA. CDR3 nucleotides: TGCAGCGTTGAAGGCGAACAGGGGTCTTCTCGGTACACTGAAGTTTTCTTT. This codes for CSVEGEQGSSRYTEVFF.

To note about this clonotype: Because it lacks the conserved phenylalanine or tryptophan at the end, this CDR3 is likely a read error. The rearrangement links TRBV7-9 to TRBJ2-1; TRBD2 is a possible D gene (6 bases). The CDR3 contains 13 residues. Deletions cut 5 bases from V and 9 bases from J, with 14 bases between. Germline V CDR1 and CDR2: SEHNR, FQNEAQ (reference sequence). CDR3 nucleotide sequence: TGTGCCAGCAGCCCAAGACTAGGGGTTGAGCAGTTCCTC. Protein sequence: CASSPRLGVEQFL.

The genes are TRBV18 and TRBJ1-5; weak D call: TRBD1 (6 bases). In germline, CDR1 is KGHSH, CDR2 LQKENI. V was pared by 2 bases and J by 7 bases, with 12 bases between. The CDR3 extends over 14 amino acids. CDR3 coding DNA: TGTGCCAGCTCACCATCACAGGGAAGCCAGCCCCAGCATTTT. Its translation: CASSPSQGSQPQHF.

This clonotype was detected many times. The CDR3 is CASSLEANTEAFF. The CDR3 DNA is TGTGCCAGCAGCTTAGAGGCGAACACTGAAGCTTTCTTT. The chain has TRBV5-4 and TRBJ1-1; D is ambiguous. CDR3 length equals 13 residues. Germline values: CDR1 SGHNT, CDR2 YYREEE (reference sequence). Trimming left V 2 bases short and J 1 base short, with 6 bases between. Full variable domain (outside the CDR3, taken from reference TRBV5-4 and TRBJ1-1): ETGVTQSPTHLIKTRGQQVTLRCSSQSGHNTVSWYQQALGQGPQFIFQYYREEENGRGNFPPRFSGLQFPNYSSELNVNALELDDSALYLCASSLEANTEAFFGQGTRLTVV.

With respect to this clonotype: A read error may account for a junction end that differs from germline. The chain carries TRBV4-2 and TRBJ2-2; D might be TRBD2 (7 bases). The CDR3 sequence is 17 residues long. Germline loops: CDR1 LGHNA, CDR2 YNFKEQ. In nucleotides, the CDR3 is TGTGCCGGCAGCTATACAGGGAGCGGGACTGGCACCAGGGAGCTGTTTTTT. Translating it yields CAGSYTGSGTGTRELFF.

This sequence joins TRBV11-1 and TRBJ2-7; perhaps TRBD2 as D (5 bases). V lost 2 bases, J lost 5 bases, and 13 bases lay in between. The germline V gene has CDR1 SGHAT and CDR2 FQDESV (reference sequence). This CDR3 comprises 14 residues. The CDR3 here is CASSLYAGMNEQYF. The CDR3 DNA reads as TGTGCCAGCAGCTTATACGCCGGGATGAACGAGCAGTACTTC. Supplemented by reference TRBV11-1 and TRBJ2-7, the full variable domain reads EAEVAQSPRYKITEKSQAVAFWCDPISGHATLYWYRQILGQGPELLVQFQDESVVDDSQLPKDRFSAERLKGVDSTLKIQPAELGDSAMYLCASSLYAGMNEQYFGPGTRLTVT.